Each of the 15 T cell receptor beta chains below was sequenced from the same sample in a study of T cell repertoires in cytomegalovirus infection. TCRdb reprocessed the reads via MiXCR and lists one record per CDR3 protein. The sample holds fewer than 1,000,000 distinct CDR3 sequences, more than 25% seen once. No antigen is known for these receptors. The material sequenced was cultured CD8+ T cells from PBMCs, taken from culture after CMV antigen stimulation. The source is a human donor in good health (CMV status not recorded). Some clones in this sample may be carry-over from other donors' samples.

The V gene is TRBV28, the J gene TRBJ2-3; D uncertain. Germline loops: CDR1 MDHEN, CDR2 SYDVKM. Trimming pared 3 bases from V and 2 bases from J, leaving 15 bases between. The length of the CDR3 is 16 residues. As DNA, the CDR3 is TGTGCCAGCAGTTTTCTCGGTGTTGCGGCCACAGATACGCAGTATTTT. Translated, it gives CASSFLGVAATDTQYF.

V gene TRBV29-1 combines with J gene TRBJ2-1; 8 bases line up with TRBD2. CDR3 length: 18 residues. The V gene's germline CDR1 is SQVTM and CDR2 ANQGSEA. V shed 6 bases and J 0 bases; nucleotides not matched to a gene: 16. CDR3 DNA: TGCAGCGTCGCTGGCGGTACTAGCGGTACCTTCTCCTACAATGAGCAGTTCTTC. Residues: CSVAGGTSGTFSYNEQFF.

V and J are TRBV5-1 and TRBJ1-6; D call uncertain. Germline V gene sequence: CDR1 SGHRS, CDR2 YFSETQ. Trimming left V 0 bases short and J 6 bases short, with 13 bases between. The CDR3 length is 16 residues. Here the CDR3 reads CASSLVGEPTNSPLHF. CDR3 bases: TGCGCCAGCAGCTTGGTCGGGGAGCCCACTAATTCACCCCTCCACTTT.

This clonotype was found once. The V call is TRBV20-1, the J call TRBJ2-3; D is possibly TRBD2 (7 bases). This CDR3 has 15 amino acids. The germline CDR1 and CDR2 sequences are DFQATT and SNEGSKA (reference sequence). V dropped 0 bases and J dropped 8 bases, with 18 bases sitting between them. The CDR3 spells CSAREGGGWEGTQYF. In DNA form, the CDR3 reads TGCAGTGCTAGAGAAGGGGGGGGTTGGGAAGGTACGCAGTATTTT.

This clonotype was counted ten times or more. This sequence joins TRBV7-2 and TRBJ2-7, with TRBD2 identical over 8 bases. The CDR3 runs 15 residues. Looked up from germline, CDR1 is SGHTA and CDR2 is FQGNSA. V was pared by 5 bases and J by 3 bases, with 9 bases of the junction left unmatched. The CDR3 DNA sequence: TGTGCCAGCAGCCCCGAAGCGGGGGACCTCTACGAGCAGTACTTC. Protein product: CASSPEAGDLYEQYF.

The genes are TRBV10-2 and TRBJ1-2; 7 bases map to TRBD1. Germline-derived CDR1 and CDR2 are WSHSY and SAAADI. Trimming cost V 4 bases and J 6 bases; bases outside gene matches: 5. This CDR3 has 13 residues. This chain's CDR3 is CASSAGQPDGYTF. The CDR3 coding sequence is TGCGCCAGCAGTGCGGGACAGCCTGATGGCTACACCTTC.

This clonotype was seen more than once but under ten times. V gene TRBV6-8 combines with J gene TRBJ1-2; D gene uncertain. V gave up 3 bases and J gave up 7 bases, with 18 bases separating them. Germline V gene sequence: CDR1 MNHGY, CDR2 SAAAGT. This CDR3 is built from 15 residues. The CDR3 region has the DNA TGTGCCAGCAGTTATGAGGGTTTTTGCTTGGGTGGCTACACCTTC. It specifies CASSYEGFCLGGYTF.

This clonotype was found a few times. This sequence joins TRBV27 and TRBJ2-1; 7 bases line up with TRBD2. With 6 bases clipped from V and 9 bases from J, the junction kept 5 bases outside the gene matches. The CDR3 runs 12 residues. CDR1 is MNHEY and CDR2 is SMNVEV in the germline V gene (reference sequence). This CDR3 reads CASSWGGFEQFF. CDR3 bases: TGTGCCAGCAGCTGGGGGGGATTTGAGCAGTTCTTC.

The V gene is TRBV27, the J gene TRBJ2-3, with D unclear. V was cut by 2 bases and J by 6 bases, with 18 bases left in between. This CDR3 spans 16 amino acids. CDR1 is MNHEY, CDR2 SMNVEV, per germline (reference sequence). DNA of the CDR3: TGTGCCAGCAGTTTAGAGGCAGGCCTTCCCCCTGATACGCAGTATTTT. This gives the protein CASSLEAGLPPDTQYF.

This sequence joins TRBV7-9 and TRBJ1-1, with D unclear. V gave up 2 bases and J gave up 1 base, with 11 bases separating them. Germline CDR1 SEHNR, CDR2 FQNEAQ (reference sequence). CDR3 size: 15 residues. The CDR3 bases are TGTGCCAGCAGCTTATACGGACCCACGAACACTGAAGCTTTCTTT. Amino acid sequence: CASSLYGPTNTEAFF.

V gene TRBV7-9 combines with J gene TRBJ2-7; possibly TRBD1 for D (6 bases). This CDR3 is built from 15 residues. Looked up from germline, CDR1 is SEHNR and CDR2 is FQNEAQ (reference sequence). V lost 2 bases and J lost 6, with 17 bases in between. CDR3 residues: CASSLSEAGVGEQYF. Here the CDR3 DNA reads TGTGCCAGCAGCTTATCAGAGGCAGGGGTGGGCGAGCAGTACTTC.

The CDR3 nucleotides are TGTGCCAGCAGCGTCTCCCCGGTTCCCGGGACAGGGGAAGACACTGAAGCTTTCTTT. It codes for CASSVSPVPGTGEDTEAFF. This sequence joins TRBV9 and TRBJ1-1; TRBD1 matches at 10 bases. In germline, CDR1 is SGDLS, CDR2 YYNGEE. The V gene end was trimmed by 2 bases and the J gene end by 3 bases; junction bases not matched to a gene: 16. The CDR3 is 19 residues long.

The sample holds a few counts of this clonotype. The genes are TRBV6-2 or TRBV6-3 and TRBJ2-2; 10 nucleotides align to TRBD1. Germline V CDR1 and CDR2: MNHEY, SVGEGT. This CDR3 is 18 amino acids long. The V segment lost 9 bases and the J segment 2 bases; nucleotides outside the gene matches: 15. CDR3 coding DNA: TGTGCCAGACCGGGACAGGGGCCACTAGGAGTCAACACCGGGGAGCTGTTTTTT. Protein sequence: CARPGQGPLGVNTGELFF.

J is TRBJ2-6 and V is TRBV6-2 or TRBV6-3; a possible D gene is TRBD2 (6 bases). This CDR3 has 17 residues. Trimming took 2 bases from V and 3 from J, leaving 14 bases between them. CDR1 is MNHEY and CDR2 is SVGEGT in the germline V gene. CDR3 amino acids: CASSYPGEESGANVLTF. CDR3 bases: TGTGCCAGCAGTTACCCGGGGGAGGAGAGTGGGGCCAACGTCCTGACTTTC.

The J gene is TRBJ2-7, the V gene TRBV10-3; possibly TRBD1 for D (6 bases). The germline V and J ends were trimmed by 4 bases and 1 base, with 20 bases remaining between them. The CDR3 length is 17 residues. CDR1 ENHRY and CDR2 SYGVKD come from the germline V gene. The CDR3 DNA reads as TGTGCCATCAGTGGTATCCATTGGACAGTTCGGTCCTACGAGCAGTACGTC. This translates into CAISGIHWTVRSYEQYV.